The sequence of this T cell receptor beta chain was determined in a study of T cells in Graves' hyperthyroidism and ophthalmopathy. Study results and limitations: A model built on 13 V-J features separated ophthalmopathy from stable hyperthyroidism. Ophthalmopathy onset followed model prediction by a median approximately six months.

This clonotype was detected many times. As yet, its antigen is unknown. The hyperthyroidism patients had all been newly diagnosed, and their disease duration was under 2 months. Their ages ranged from 18 to 65 years. More than 9.5 ml fresh peripheral blood yielded the PBMCs. Amplified regions were TCR beta CDR3 sequences from RNA transcripts. First-round RT-PCR with HTBI primers amplified the TCR CDR3 region. TCRdb processed the multiplex PCR reads anew with MiXCR; each CDR3 protein has one entry. This sample has fewer than 300,000 distinct CDR3 sequences; over 12% occur once, and the top ten carry 30%. CDR1 SGHTS and CDR2 YDEGEE come from the germline V gene. Trimming removed 4 bases from V and 0 bases from J, with 13 bases in between. The CDR3 totals 15 residues.

The source material was blood. The chain uses TRBV5-8 and TRBJ1-1; no firm D call. This TCR was sampled from a woman between 50 and 59 years old with Graves' hyperthyroidism that later progressed to Graves' ophthalmopathy. The DNA for the CDR3 is TGTGCCAGCAGCGCCATGGCAGCGGTGAACACTGAAGCTTTCTTT. Translation: CASSAMAAVNTEAFF.